This T cell receptor beta chain was found in a study of blood T cell repertoires in COVID-19. The wider study: Italy, Spain and the United States were the sources of the convalescent and acute COVID-19 samples.

Participant age was roughly 18 to 89 years, and participants resided in roughly 25 US areas. Cohorts were based on clinical histories the participants reported. Cohort 3 donors counted as recovered after two negative PCRs, clearance, or resolved symptoms. V was shortened by 6 bases and J by 3 bases, with 21 bases between the two germline ends. The CDR3 spans 16 residues. Germline lookup yields CDR1 KGHSH and CDR2 LQKENI. In its sample, this clone was seen once. Profiled with immunoSEQ multiplex PCR; TCRdb holds only in-frame clones, not every one. The table lists roughly 500,000 clones, about 85% of them singletons, with approximately 8.3% in the top ten.

This chain uses TRBV18 with TRBJ2-7, with a possible D match to TRBD2 (6 bases). The TCR was taken from a woman aged 60-75 years who had recovered from COVID-19. The sequenced sample was PBMCs or T cells enriched from blood (not recorded which). The CDR3 spells CASSPRLGGRSYEQYV. The CDR3 DNA sequence: TGTGCCAGCTCTCCTCGACTCGGGGGACGGAGCTACGAGCAGTACGTC.